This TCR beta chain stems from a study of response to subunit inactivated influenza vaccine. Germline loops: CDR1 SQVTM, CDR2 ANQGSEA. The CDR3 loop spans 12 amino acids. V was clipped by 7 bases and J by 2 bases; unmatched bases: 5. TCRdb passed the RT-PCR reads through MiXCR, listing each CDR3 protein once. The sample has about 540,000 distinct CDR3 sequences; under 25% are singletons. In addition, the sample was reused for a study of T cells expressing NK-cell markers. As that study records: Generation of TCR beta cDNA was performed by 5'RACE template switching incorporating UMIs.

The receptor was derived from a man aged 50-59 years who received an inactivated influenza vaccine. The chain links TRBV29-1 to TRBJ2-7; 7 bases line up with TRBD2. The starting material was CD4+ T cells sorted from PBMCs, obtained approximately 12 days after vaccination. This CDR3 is CSGNREAYEQYF. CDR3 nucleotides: TGCAGCGGGAACCGGGAGGCCTACGAGCAGTACTTC.